Sequencing of this T cell receptor (beta chain) was carried out in a study of graft-versus-host responses after intestinal transplantation. Germline loops: CDR1 SNHLY, CDR2 FYNNEI. The length of the CDR3 is 13 residues. V was clipped by 6 bases and J by 4 bases; unmatched bases: 6. Using immunoSEQ multiplex PCR, the repertoire was profiled, and TCRdb retains in-frame clones only, with some absent. This table holds approximately 71,000 clones, around 89% found once. In the case of this clone: The antigen remains unidentified.

V usage is TRBV2 and J usage is TRBJ2-7, with TRBD1 matching 7 bases. The input for sequencing was unstimulated CD8+ T cells sorted from spleen or lymph node cells, taken before intestinal transplant. This TCR derives from a human donor who received an intestinal transplant. The CDR3 spells CASRGTEQYEQYF. The CDR3 DNA sequence: TGTGCCAGCAGGGGGACAGAACAGTACGAGCAGTACTTC.